This TCR beta chain appears in the sequencing data of a study of blood T cell repertoires in COVID-19. Whole-study context: The United States, Italy and Spain were the sources of the acute and convalescent COVID-19 samples. Sample material is recorded as cDNA or gDNA derived from T cells, B-cell-depleted T cells, or PBMCs.

V was cut by 5 bases and J by 5 bases, with 15 bases left in between. CDR3 length equals 15 residues. Under the authors' procedure: Nucleated cell number was recorded as an estimate derived from reference gene primer amplification. The assay was immunoSEQ multiplex PCR, and TCRdb's table has in-frame clones only and misses some. The DNA gave D and trimming, while V, J and clone size come from that table. This sample has roughly 200,000 clones, with about 70% found just once. Sequencing used peripheral blood. The chain employs TRBV23-1 and TRBJ2-2; D remains ambiguous. TRBV23-1 is classed as an ORF, of uncertain function. This sequence was found in a woman aged 50 to 60 with active or convalescent COVID-19. The CDR3 sequence: CASSDMVFKTGELFF. DNA for the CDR3: TGCGCCAGCAGTGACATGGTCTTCAAGACCGGGGAGCTGTTTTTT.